This T cell receptor beta chain appears in the sequencing data of a study of regulatory T cells in long-lasting Graves disease. This CDR3 has 17 residues. Germline CDR1 and CDR2: MGHRA and YSYEKL. V was pared by 0 bases and J by 4 bases, with 18 bases between. Sample time point: newly diagnosed GD, antithyroid drugs for less than 3 months. PBMC-extracted RNA yielded the TCR library. Arm-PCR with iRepertoire HTBI primers amplified the CDR3 regions for these TCR beta libraries. In TCRdb, the multiplex PCR reads were re-called with MiXCR into one record per CDR3 protein. The sample shows some 560,000 distinct CDR3 sequences, roughly 16% of them seen only once. This sample was shared with a second study, whose subject was T cells in Graves' hyperthyroidism and ophthalmopathy.

The source was peripheral blood mononuclear cells (PBMCs), collected at new diagnosis, from a patient treated with antithyroid drugs. The chain joins TRBV4-1 to TRBJ2-5; tentative D call: TRBD2 (6 bases). The clonotype was recovered from a woman aged 35-60 years with Graves disease. In DNA form, the CDR3 reads TGCGCCAGCAGCCAAGAAAAAACGGGACTGGGGGTAGAGACCCAGTACTTC. It yields the protein CASSQEKTGLGVETQYF.